This TCR beta chain was sequenced in a study of technical replicates of blood from a handful of donors (dated by TCRdb to 2017 to 2019). The CDR3 goes from the cysteine to the phenylalanine over 14 residues. Only the CDR3 region is kept as DNA, spanning 42 bases read in frame from base 1. The germline V gene yields MNHNS for CDR1 and SASEGT for CDR2. The germline ends are 10 bases apart after V is trimmed by 0 bases and J by 5 bases. Library generation was performed with the immunoSEQ multiplex PCR assay. Not all clones reach the TCRdb copy of this immuneACCESS table, which keeps in-frame sequences only. Checked studies attribute under half of the gap to unresolved V genes and leave the rest unexplained. The sample table contains 72,000 or so clones; only one count was recorded for around 96% of them. About 0.38% of the sample goes to the ten largest clones. As to this clone: The clone's antigen remains unknown. The record has no base qualities; no much larger clone is one base away.

The specimen sequenced was T cells isolated from PBMCs. This chain joins TRBV6-1 to TRBJ2-5, with TRBD2 as a weak D call on 5 bases. This receptor was identified in a human donor in good health. The CDR3 region reads CASSEAPRGETQYF. At the DNA level, the sequence is TGTGCCAGCAGTGAAGCGCCGAGAGGGGAGACCCAGTACTTC.